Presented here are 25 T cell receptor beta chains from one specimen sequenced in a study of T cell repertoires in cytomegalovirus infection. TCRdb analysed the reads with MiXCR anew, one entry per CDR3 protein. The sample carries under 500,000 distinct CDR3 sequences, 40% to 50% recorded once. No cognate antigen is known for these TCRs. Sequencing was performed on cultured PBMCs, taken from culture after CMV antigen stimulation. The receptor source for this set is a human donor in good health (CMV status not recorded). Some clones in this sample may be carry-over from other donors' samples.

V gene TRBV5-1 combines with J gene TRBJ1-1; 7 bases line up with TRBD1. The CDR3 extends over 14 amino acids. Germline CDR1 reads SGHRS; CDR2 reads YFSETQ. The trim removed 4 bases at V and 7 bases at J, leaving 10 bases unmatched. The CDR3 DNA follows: TGCGCCAGCAGCCTGACAGGGAATCACATTGAAGCTTTCTTT. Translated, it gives CASSLTGNHIEAFF. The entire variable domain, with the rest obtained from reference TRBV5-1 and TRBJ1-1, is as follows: KAGVTQTPRYLIKTRGQQVTLSCSPISGHRSVSWYQQTPGQGLQFLFEYFSETQRNKGNFPGRFSGRQFSNSRSEMNVSTLELGDSALYLCASSLTGNHIEAFFGQGTRLTVV.

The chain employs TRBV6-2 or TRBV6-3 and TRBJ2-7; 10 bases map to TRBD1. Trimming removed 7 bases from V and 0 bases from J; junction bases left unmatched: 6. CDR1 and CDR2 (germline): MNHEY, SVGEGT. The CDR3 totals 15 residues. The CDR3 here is CASTPGQGLSYEQYF. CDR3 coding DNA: TGTGCCAGCACCCCGGGACAGGGGCTCTCCTACGAGCAGTACTTC.

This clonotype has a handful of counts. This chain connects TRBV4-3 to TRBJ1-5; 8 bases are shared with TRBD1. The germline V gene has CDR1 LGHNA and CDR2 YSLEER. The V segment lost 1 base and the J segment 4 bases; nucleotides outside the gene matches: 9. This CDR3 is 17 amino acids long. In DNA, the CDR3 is TGCGCCAGCAGCCAAGTCCTTAAGACAGGGGTTAATCAGCCCCAGCATTTT. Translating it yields CASSQVLKTGVNQPQHF.

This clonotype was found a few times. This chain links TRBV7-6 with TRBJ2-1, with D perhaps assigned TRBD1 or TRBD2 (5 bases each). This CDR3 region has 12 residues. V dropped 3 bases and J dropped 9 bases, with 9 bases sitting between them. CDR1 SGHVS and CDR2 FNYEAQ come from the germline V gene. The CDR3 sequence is CASSFWGSEQFF. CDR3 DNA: TGTGCCAGCAGCTTTTGGGGGAGTGAGCAGTTCTTC.

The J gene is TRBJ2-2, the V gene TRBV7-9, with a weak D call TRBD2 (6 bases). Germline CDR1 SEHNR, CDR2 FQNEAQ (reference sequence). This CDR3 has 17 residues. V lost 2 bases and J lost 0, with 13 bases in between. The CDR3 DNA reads TGTGCCAGCAGCTTAATTGCGGGGTTGTCGAACACCGGGGAGCTGTTTTTT. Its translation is CASSLIAGLSNTGELFF.

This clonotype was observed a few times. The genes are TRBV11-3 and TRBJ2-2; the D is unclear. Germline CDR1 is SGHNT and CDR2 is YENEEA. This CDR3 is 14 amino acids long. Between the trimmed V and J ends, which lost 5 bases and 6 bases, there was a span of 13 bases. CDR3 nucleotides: TGTGCCAGCAGCCCTGGAACGTCGGCCGGGGAGCTGTTTTTT. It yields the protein CASSPGTSAGELFF. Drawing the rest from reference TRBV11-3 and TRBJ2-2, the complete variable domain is EAGVVQSPRYKIIEKKQPVAFWCNPISGHNTLYWYLQNLGQGPELLIRYENEEAVDDSQLPKDRFSAERLKGVDSTLKIQPAELGDSAVYLCASSPGTSAGELFFGEGSRLTVL.

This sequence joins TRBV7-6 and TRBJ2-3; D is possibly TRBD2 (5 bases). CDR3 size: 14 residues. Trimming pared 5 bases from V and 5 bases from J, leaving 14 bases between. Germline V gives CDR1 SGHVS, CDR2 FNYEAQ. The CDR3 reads CASSKGSPLDTQYF. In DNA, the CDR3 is TGTGCCAGCAGCAAAGGGAGTCCACTAGATACGCAGTATTTT.

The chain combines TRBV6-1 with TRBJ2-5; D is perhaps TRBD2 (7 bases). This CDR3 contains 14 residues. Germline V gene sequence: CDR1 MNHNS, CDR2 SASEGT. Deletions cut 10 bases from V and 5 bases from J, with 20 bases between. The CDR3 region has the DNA TGTGCCATCACAGAAGGGGGAGGGACGGAGACCCAGTACTTC. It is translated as CAITEGGGTETQYF.

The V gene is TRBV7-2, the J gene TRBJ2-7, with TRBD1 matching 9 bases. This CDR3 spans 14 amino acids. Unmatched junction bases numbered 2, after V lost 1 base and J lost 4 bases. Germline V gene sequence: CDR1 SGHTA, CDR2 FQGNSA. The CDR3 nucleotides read TGTGCCAGCAGCTTAGATGGACAGGGGTACGAGCAGTACTTC. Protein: CASSLDGQGYEQYF.

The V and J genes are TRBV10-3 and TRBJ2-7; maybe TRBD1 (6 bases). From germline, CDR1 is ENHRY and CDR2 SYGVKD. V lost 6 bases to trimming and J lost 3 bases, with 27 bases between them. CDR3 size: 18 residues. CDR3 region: CAISTKHLKQGQGYEQYF. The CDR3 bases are TGTGCCATCAGCACCAAACACCTTAAACAGGGACAAGGCTACGAGCAGTACTTC.

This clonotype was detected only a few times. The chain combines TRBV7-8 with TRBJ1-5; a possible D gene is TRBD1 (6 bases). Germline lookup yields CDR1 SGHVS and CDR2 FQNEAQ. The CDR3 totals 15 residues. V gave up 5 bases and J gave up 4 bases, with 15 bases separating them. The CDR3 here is CASSPGGGTNQPQHF. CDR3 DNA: TGTGCCAGCAGCCCAGGCGGGGGCACTAATCAGCCCCAGCATTTT. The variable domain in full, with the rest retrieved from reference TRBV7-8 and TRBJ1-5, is GAGVSQSPRYKVAKRGQDVALRCDPISGHVSLFWYQQALGQGPEFLTYFQNEAQLDKSGLPSDRFFAERPEGSVSTLKIQRTQQEDSAVYLCASSPGGGTNQPQHFGDGTRLSIL.

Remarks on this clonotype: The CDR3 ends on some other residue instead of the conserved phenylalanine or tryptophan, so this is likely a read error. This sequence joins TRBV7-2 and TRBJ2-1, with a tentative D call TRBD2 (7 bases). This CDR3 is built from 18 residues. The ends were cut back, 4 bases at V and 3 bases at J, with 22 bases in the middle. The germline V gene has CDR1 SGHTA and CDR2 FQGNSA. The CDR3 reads CASSSRGGGGIGYNEQFL. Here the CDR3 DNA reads TGTGCCAGCAGCTCTAGGGGGGGGGGGGGGATAGGCTACAATGAGCAGTTCCTC.

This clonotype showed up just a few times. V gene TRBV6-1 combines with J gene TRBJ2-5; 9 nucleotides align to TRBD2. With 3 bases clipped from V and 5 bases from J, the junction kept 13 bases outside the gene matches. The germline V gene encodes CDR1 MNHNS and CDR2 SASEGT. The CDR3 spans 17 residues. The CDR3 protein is CASSEPPGAGGRETQYF. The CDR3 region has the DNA TGTGCCAGCAGTGAGCCTCCCGGAGCGGGGGGAAGGGAGACCCAGTACTTC.

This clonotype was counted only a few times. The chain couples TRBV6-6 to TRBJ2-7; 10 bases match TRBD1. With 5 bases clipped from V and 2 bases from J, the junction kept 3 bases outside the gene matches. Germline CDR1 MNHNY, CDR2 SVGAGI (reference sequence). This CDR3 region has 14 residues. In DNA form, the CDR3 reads TGTGCCAGCAGTGCCGGGACAGGGGCCTACGAGCAGTACTTC. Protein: CASSAGTGAYEQYF.

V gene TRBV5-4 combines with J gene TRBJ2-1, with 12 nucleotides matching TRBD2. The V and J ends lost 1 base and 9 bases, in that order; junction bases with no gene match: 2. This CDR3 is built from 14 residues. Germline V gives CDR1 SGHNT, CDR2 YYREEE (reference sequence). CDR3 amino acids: CASSLLAGGGEQFF. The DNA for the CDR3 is TGTGCCAGCAGCTTGCTAGCGGGAGGGGGTGAGCAGTTCTTC. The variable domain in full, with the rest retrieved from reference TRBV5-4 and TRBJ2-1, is ETGVTQSPTHLIKTRGQQVTLRCSSQSGHNTVSWYQQALGQGPQFIFQYYREEENGRGNFPPRFSGLQFPNYSSELNVNALELDDSALYLCASSLLAGGGEQFFGPGTRLTVL.

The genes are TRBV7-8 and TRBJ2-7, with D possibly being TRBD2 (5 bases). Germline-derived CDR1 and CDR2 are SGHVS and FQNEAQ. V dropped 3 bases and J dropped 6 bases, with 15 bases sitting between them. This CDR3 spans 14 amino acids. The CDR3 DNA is TGTGCCAGCAGCTTGGCCTCACGGGGTGGCGAGCAGTACTTC. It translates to CASSLASRGGEQYF.

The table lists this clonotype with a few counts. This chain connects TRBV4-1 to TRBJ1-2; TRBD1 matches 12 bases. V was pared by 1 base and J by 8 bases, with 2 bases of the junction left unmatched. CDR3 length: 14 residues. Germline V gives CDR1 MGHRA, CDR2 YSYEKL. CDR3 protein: CASSQGGQGAGYTF. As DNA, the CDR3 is TGCGCCAGCAGCCAAGGGGGACAGGGGGCCGGCTACACCTTC.

The CDR3 here is CASSRDSGREQYF. In DNA, the CDR3 is TGTGCCAGCAGTCGGGACAGTGGTCGCGAGCAGTACTTC. The rearrangement links TRBV6-1 to TRBJ2-7; 7 bases fit TRBD1. This CDR3 has 13 residues. The germline V gene encodes CDR1 MNHNS and CDR2 SASEGT. V was clipped by 5 bases and J by 6 bases; unmatched bases: 7.

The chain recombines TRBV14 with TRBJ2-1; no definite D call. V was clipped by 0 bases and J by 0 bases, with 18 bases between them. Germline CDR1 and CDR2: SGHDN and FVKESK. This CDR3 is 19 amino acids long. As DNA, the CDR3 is TGTGCCAGCAGCCAAGACCCAAGGAAAAGATATAGCTCCTACAATGAGCAGTTCTTC. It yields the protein CASSQDPRKRYSSYNEQFF.

The chain's CDR3 is CASSEAMLAQPLHF. The CDR3 nucleotides read TGTGCCAGCAGTGAAGCAATGTTGGCTCAGCCCCTCCACTTT. The genes are TRBV6-1 and TRBJ1-6, with unresolved D. Germline assignment: CDR1 MNHNS and CDR2 SASEGT. V dropped 0 bases and J dropped 13 bases, with 13 bases sitting between them. The CDR3 totals 14 residues.

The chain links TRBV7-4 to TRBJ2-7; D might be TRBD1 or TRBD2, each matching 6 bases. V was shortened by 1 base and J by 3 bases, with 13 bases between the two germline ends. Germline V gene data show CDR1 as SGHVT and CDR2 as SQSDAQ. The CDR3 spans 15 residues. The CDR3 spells CASSLGGGPNYEQYF. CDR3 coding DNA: TGTGCCAGCAGCTTAGGAGGGGGGCCAAACTACGAGCAGTACTTC.

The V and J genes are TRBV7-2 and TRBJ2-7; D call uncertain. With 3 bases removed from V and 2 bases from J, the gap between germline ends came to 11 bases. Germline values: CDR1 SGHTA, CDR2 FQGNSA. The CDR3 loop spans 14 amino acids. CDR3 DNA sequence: TGTGCCAGCAGCTTCTTCGGGCAGGCCTACGAGCAGTACTTC. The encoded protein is CASSFFGQAYEQYF.

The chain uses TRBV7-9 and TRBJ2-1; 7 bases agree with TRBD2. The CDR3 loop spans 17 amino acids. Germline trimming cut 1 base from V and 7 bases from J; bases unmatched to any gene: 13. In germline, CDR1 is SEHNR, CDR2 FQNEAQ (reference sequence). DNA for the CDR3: TGTGCCAGCAGCTTAGAGTTTGCACTAGCGATGCAGAATGAGCAGTTCTTC. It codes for CASSLEFALAMQNEQFF. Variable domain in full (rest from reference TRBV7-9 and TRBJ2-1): DTGVSQNPRHKITKRGQNVTFRCDPISEHNRLYWYRQTLGQGPEFLTYFQNEAQLEKSRLLSDRFSAERPKGSFSTLEIQRTEQGDSAMYLCASSLEFALAMQNEQFFGPGTRLTVL.

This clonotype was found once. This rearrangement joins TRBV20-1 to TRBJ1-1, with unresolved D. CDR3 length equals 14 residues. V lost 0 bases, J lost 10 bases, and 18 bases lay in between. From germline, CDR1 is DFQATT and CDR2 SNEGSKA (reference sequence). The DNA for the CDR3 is TGCAGTGCTAGAGATAGTCCCGGAGTCATGGGAGCTTTCTTT. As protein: CSARDSPGVMGAFF.

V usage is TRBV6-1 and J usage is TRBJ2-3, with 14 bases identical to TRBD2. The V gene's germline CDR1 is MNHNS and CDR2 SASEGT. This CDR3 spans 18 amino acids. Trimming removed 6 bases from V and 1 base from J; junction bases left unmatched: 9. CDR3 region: CASRRTSGGLGRTDTQYF. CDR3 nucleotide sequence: TGTGCCAGCAGGAGGACTAGCGGGGGGTTAGGACGCACAGATACGCAGTATTTT.